Below, 32 T cell receptor beta chains from the same sample are listed, as sequenced in a study of blood T cell repertoires in COVID-19. Method: immunoSEQ multiplex PCR; TCRdb's copy keeps in-frame clones and lacks some. The sample shows hundreds of thousands of clones, 80% to 90% of them seen only once. Sample: PBMCs or T cells enriched from blood (not recorded which). Every receptor here comes from a middle-aged man who had been exposed to COVID-19.

Concerning this clone itself: The junction departs from germline at one end; a sequencing error may be responsible. V is TRBV10-3 and J is TRBJ2-1; TRBD1 might be the D (6 bases). CDR3 length equals 16 residues. Germline loops: CDR1 ENHRY, CDR2 SYGVKD. CDR3: CAIKDSLRNSDNEQFF. The CDR3, as DNA: TGTGCCATCAAGGACAGCCTCCGAAACTCCGACAATGAGCAGTTCTTC.

This clone was observed a single time. This rearrangement joins TRBV5-5 to TRBJ2-5; D call uncertain. V shed 4 bases and J shed 0 bases, with 10 bases lying between them. The CDR3 spans 14 residues. CDR1 and CDR2 (germline): SGHKS, YYEKEE (reference sequence). Here the CDR3 DNA reads TGTGCCAGCAGCCTAGGAACCTACCAAGAGACCCAGTACTTC. It yields the protein CASSLGTYQETQYF.

The rearrangement uses TRBV5-1 and TRBJ1-3, with 7 bases aligning to TRBD1. V lost 3 bases and J lost 5; bases outside the gene matches: 5. CDR3 length: 14 residues. Germline V gene data show CDR1 as SGHRS and CDR2 as YFSETQ. For the CDR3, the DNA is TGCGCCAGCAGCTGGGGGACAGAACGAAACACCATATATTTT. Its protein is CASSWGTERNTIYF.

The CDR3 reads CASSLASTGPGNTIYF. The CDR3 DNA follows: TGTGCCAGCAGTTTAGCCTCGACAGGGCCTGGAAACACCATATATTTT. The genes are TRBV28 and TRBJ1-3; 7 bases are a match to TRBD1. Germline trimming cut 2 bases from V and 2 bases from J; bases unmatched to any gene: 6. CDR1 MDHEN and CDR2 SYDVKM come from the germline V gene. The CDR3 length is 16 residues.

The chain recombines TRBV3-1 (or the pseudogene TRBV3-2) with TRBJ2-5, with 7 bases fitting TRBD2. The V segment lost 4 bases and the J segment 2 bases; nucleotides outside the gene matches: 13. This CDR3 spans 17 amino acids. Germline lookup yields CDR1 LGHDT and CDR2 YNNKEL (reference sequence). CDR3 DNA: TGTGCCAGCAGCCTTATGTCGAGGAGCGGGGTACAAGAGACCCAGTACTTC. Its protein is CASSLMSRSGVQETQYF.

This clone was detected ten times or more. The rearrangement uses TRBV6-1 and TRBJ2-1; D gene uncertain. With 3 bases removed from V and 3 bases from J, the gap between germline ends came to 12 bases. The CDR3 covers 15 residues. Germline CDR1 is MNHNS and CDR2 is SASEGT. The CDR3 loop reads CASSDLLRSYNEQFF. The DNA for the CDR3 is TGTGCCAGCAGTGACCTTTTGCGGAGCTACAATGAGCAGTTCTTC.

This clone was recorded only once. The chain joins TRBV11-3 to TRBJ1-4; D ambiguous. Germline CDR1 SGHNT, CDR2 YENEEA. The CDR3 sequence is 16 residues long. Trimming cost V 1 base and J 8 bases, with 17 bases left between them. The CDR3 DNA follows: TGTGCCAGCAGCTTAGCTTGGCCAGGCGAATTGGAAAAACTGTTTTTT. Encoded protein: CASSLAWPGELEKLFF.

This clone was observed a few times. The V call is TRBV29-1, the J call TRBJ1-1, with D uncertain. This CDR3 has 13 amino acids. The germline V gene has CDR1 SQVTM and CDR2 ANQGSEA. The germline V and J ends were trimmed by 2 bases and 3 bases, with 10 bases remaining between them. The CDR3 bases are TGCAGCGTTGAAAATCATCGGGACACTGAAGCTTTCTTT. Protein product: CSVENHRDTEAFF. Full variable domain (remainder filled in from reference TRBV29-1 and TRBJ1-1): SAVISQKPSRDICQRGTSLTIQCQVDSQVTMMFWYRQQPGQSLTLIATANQGSEATYESGFVIDKFPISRPNLTFSTLTVSNMSPEDSSIYLCSVENHRDTEAFFGQGTRLTVV.

This chain connects TRBV2 to TRBJ1-2; 9 nucleotides align to TRBD1. The CDR3 has 15 residues. Germline assignment: CDR1 SNHLY and CDR2 FYNNEI. V dropped 5 bases and J dropped 11; count of bases not matched to a gene: 15. The DNA for the CDR3 is TGTGCCAGCAGTCGCAACCTTATCGGGACAGGGAAATACACCTTC. This gives the protein CASSRNLIGTGKYTF. Combining the CDR3 with reference TRBV2 and TRBJ1-2 gives the whole variable domain EPEVTQTPSHQVTQMGQEVILRCVPISNHLYFYWYRQILGQKVEFLVSFYNNEISEKSEIFDDQFSVERPDGSNFTLKIRSTKLEDSAMYFCASSRNLIGTGKYTFGSGTRLTVV.

The chain joins TRBV24-1 to TRBJ2-1; D may be TRBD1 (6 bases). The CDR3 sequence is 16 residues long. V lost 0 bases to trimming and J lost 2 bases, with 10 bases between them. Per the germline V gene, CDR1 is KGHDR and CDR2 is SFDVKD. CDR3 DNA: TGTGCCACCAGTGATTTGCCCAGGGGCCCCTACAATGAGCAGTTCTTC. Its protein is CATSDLPRGPYNEQFF.

This clone has a single count. The rearrangement links TRBV19 to TRBJ2-3; TRBD2 is a possible D gene (5 bases). The V and J ends lost 5 bases and 5 bases respectively, with 14 bases between them. The CDR3 loop spans 14 amino acids. The germline V gene encodes CDR1 LNHDA and CDR2 SQIVND (reference sequence). This chain's CDR3 is CASSGSGLGDTQYF. CDR3 DNA: TGTGCCAGTAGTGGTTCGGGGTTAGGAGATACGCAGTATTTT.

The V and J genes are TRBV7-3 and TRBJ1-5; TRBD1 might be the D (5 bases). Between the trimmed V and J ends, which lost 4 bases and 3 bases, there was a span of 7 bases. Germline assignment: CDR1 SGHTA and CDR2 FQGTGA. The CDR3 extends over 13 amino acids. CDR3 bases: TGTGCCAGCAGCTCACAGGTCAATCAGCCCCAGCATTTT. Its protein product is CASSSQVNQPQHF.

CDR3 region: CASRGWGLAGVAEQYV. The CDR3 DNA reads as TGTGCCAGCAGGGGCTGGGGGCTAGCGGGAGTCGCCGAGCAGTACGTC. J is TRBJ2-7 and V is TRBV6-4, with 10 positions matching TRBD2. The CDR3 has 16 amino acids. CDR1 MRHNA and CDR2 SNTAGT come from the germline V gene. The trim removed 6 bases at V and 6 bases at J, leaving 14 bases unmatched.

The chain links TRBV11-3 to TRBJ2-5; D gene uncertain. CDR1 is SGHNT and CDR2 is YENEEA in the germline V gene. The V gene lost 5 bases and the J gene lost 3 bases, with 4 bases spanning the gap. CDR3 length: 11 amino acids. In nucleotides, the CDR3 is TGTGCCAGCAGCGTTAAAGAGACCCAGTACTTC. Translation: CASSVKETQYF.

The gene calls are TRBV24-1 and TRBJ1-5, with D possibly matching TRBD1 (5 bases). V was clipped by 4 bases and J by 4 bases, with 13 bases between them. The CDR3 covers 15 residues. Germline-derived CDR1 and CDR2 are KGHDR and SFDVKD. This CDR3 reads CATSDNRDWNQPQHF. The DNA for the CDR3 is TGTGCCACCAGTGACAACCGGGACTGGAATCAGCCCCAGCATTTT.

Here the CDR3 reads CASSGTGTQHSGNTIYF. DNA of the CDR3: TGTGCCAGCTCAGGCACCGGGACACAACACTCTGGAAACACCATATATTTT. V and J are TRBV18 and TRBJ1-3, with D perhaps TRBD1 (6 bases). The V gene lost 5 bases and the J gene lost 0 bases, with 17 bases spanning the gap. The CDR3 contains 17 residues. Per the germline V gene, CDR1 is KGHSH and CDR2 is LQKENI.

The rearrangement uses TRBV24-1 and TRBJ2-5, with TRBD1 identical over 8 bases. V was pared by 3 bases and J by 2 bases, with 4 bases of the junction left unmatched. The CDR3 has 15 residues. Germline CDR1 is KGHDR and CDR2 is SFDVKD. CDR3 in DNA: TGTGCCACCAGTGATCCGACAGGGGCGCAAGAGACCCAGTACTTC. It specifies CATSDPTGAQETQYF.

The chain couples TRBV12-3 or TRBV12-4 to TRBJ1-2, with 7 nucleotides matching TRBD1. Losses at the gene ends were 6 bases for V and 5 bases for J; bases not matched to a gene: 6. The CDR3 totals 13 residues. CDR3 in DNA: TGTGCCAGCAGCTACATACAGGGGTATGGCTACACCTTC. Residues: CASSYIQGYGYTF.

The CDR3 loop reads CASRLTSNRRYNSPLHF. CDR3 DNA: TGTGCCAGCAGACTAACTTCAAACAGGCGCTATAATTCACCCCTCCACTTT. V is TRBV2 and J is TRBJ1-6; tentative D call: TRBD1 (5 bases). Germline V lookup: CDR1 SNHLY, CDR2 FYNNEI. Trimming took off 6 bases at V and 3 bases at J, with 18 bases between the two ends. This CDR3 is 17 amino acids long.

The chain employs TRBV5-1 and TRBJ2-3; D is unclear. CDR1 is SGHRS, CDR2 YFSETQ, per germline. V was pared by 0 bases and J by 2 bases, with 13 bases between. There are 16 residues in the CDR3. The CDR3 reads CASSLALVRSTDTQYF. The CDR3 nucleotides are TGCGCCAGCAGCTTGGCCCTAGTAAGATCCACAGATACGCAGTATTTT.

Of note for this clone: One junction end does not reproduce the germline sequence, and a read error may be involved. V gene TRBV9 combines with J gene TRBJ1-1, with a tentative D call TRBD1 (5 bases). CDR3 length: 13 amino acids. CDR1 SGDLS and CDR2 YYNGEE come from the germline V gene. DNA for the CDR3: TGTGCCAGCAGCGTAGTGGGGACTACTGGAGCTTTCTTT. Encoded protein: CASSVVGTTGAFF. The entire variable domain, with the rest obtained from reference TRBV9 and TRBJ1-1, is as follows: DSGVTQTPKHLITATGQRVTLRCSPRSGDLSVYWYQQSLDQGLQFLIQYYNGEERAKGNILERFSAQQFPDLHSELNLSSLELGDSALYFCASSVVGTTGAFFGQGTRLTVV.

V is TRBV7-3 and J is TRBJ2-6, with D possibly being TRBD2 (5 bases). Germline V CDR1 and CDR2: SGHTA, FQGTGA. This CDR3 spans 16 amino acids. V lost 1 base, J lost 0 bases, and 7 bases lay in between. CDR3 bases: TGTGCCAGCAGCTTAAGAGGGAGCTCTGGGGCCAACGTCCTGACTTTC. Amino acids: CASSLRGSSGANVLTF. The full variable domain, its missing parts supplied by reference TRBV7-3 and TRBJ2-6, is GAGVSQTPSNKVTEKGKYVELRCDPISGHTALYWYRQSLGQGPEFLIYFQGTGAADDSGLPNDRFFAVRPEGSVSTLKIQRTERGDSAVYLCASSLRGSSGANVLTFGAGSRLTVL.

This rearrangement joins TRBV19 to TRBJ2-7; 8 bases map to TRBD2. The length of the CDR3 is 15 residues. Per germline, CDR1 LNHDA and CDR2 SQIVND (reference sequence). Unmatched junction bases numbered 8, after V lost 5 bases and J lost 2 bases. CDR3 nucleotide sequence: TGTGCCAGTAGTTCCTACCCGGGGGGGACCTACGAGCAGTACTTC. Residues: CASSSYPGGTYEQYF.

This chain connects TRBV18 to TRBJ1-4, with 9 bases matching TRBD1. V shed 5 bases and J 7 bases; nucleotides not matched to a gene: 5. The CDR3 length is 14 residues. Germline CDR1 KGHSH, CDR2 LQKENI. The CDR3 region has the DNA TGTGCCAGCTCATTGGACAGGGGTGTTGAAAAACTGTTTTTT. This codes for CASSLDRGVEKLFF.

V and J are TRBV5-1 and TRBJ1-3; D unresolved. This CDR3 is 14 amino acids long. Deletions cut 3 bases from V and 0 bases from J, with 7 bases between. The germline V gene has CDR1 SGHRS and CDR2 YFSETQ. Written as DNA, the CDR3 is TGCGCCAGCAGCTCGGGAACCTCTGGAAACACCATATATTTT. It translates to CASSSGTSGNTIYF.

V gene TRBV6-5 combines with J gene TRBJ1-3; D gene unclear. Trimming removed 5 bases from V and 6 bases from J, with 14 bases in between. The germline V gene encodes CDR1 MNHEY and CDR2 SVGAGI. The CDR3 spans 14 residues. The CDR3 sequence is CASSLSFYVNTIYF. The CDR3 region has the DNA TGTGCCAGCAGTCTATCCTTCTATGTAAACACCATATATTTT.

Details on this clone: Other DNA sequences in this sample translate to the same CDR3. The rearrangement joins TRBV9 to TRBJ1-2, with 8 bases identical to TRBD1. The V and J ends lost 0 bases and 3 bases, in that order; junction bases with no gene match: 1. There are 14 residues in the CDR3. CDR1 is SGDLS and CDR2 is YYNGEE in the germline V gene. As DNA, the CDR3 is TGTGCCAGCAGCGTAGCAGGGGGCGACTATGGCTACACCTTC. The encoded protein is CASSVAGGDYGYTF.

The chain links TRBV28 to TRBJ2-4, with 11 bases that match TRBD2. There are 17 residues in the CDR3. Germline CDR1 MDHEN, CDR2 SYDVKM. The ends lost 3 bases at V and 5 bases at J; junction bases unmatched: 9. CDR3 sequence (DNA): TGTGCCAGCAGTTTGGGACTAGCGGAAACTAGCCAAAACATTCAGTACTTC. Protein: CASSLGLAETSQNIQYF. Complete variable domain (other parts from reference TRBV28 and TRBJ2-4): DVKVTQSSRYLVKRTGEKVFLECVQDMDHENMFWYRQDPGLGLRLIYFSYDVKMKEKGDIPEGYSVSREKKERFSLILESASTNQTSMYLCASSLGLAETSQNIQYFGAGTRLSVL.

The V gene is TRBV5-1, the J gene TRBJ1-1; D gene uncertain. Per the germline V gene, CDR1 is SGHRS and CDR2 is YFSETQ. CDR3 size: 15 residues. The ends were cut back, 0 bases at V and 10 bases at J, with 19 bases in the middle. The CDR3, as DNA: TGCGCCAGCAGCTTGGAAGAGGGAGTTATAGTTGGAGCTTTCTTT. Its protein product is CASSLEEGVIVGAFF.

CDR3: CSVAGGTGSSVRGYTF. For the CDR3, the DNA is TGCAGCGTGGCCGGGGGGACAGGGTCAAGTGTTCGCGGCTACACCTTC. The chain is built from TRBV29-1 and TRBJ1-2; 9 bases are a match to TRBD1. CDR3 length: 16 residues. Germline V CDR1 and CDR2: SQVTM, ANQGSEA. V lost 6 bases to trimming and J lost 8 bases; unmatched junction nucleotides: 19. Combining the CDR3 with reference TRBV29-1 and TRBJ1-2 gives the whole variable domain SAVISQKPSRDICQRGTSLTIQCQVDSQVTMMFWYRQQPGQSLTLIATANQGSEATYESGFVIDKFPISRPNLTFSTLTVSNMSPEDSSIYLCSVAGGTGSSVRGYTFGSGTRLTVV.

The J gene is TRBJ2-5, the V gene TRBV4-2; 7 bases line up with TRBD2. The CDR3 length is 14 residues. The trim removed 1 base at V and 3 bases at J, leaving 2 bases unmatched. The germline CDR1 and CDR2 sequences are LGHNA and YNFKEQ. The CDR3 loop reads CASSQGLAEETQYF. The CDR3 nucleotides read TGTGCCAGCAGCCAAGGCCTAGCGGAAGAGACCCAGTACTTC.

This sequence joins TRBV5-4 and TRBJ1-2; TRBD1 matches at 8 bases. J was trimmed by 1 base and V by 0 bases; bases with no gene match: 2. CDR1 is SGHNT, CDR2 YYREEE, per germline (reference sequence). The CDR3 has 15 residues. DNA for the CDR3: TGTGCCAGCAGCTTGGCTGACAGGGGTAACTATGGCTACACCTTC. Translation gives CASSLADRGNYGYTF.